These 26 T cell receptor beta chains were all obtained from the same sample, sequenced in a study of T cells in Graves' hyperthyroidism and ophthalmopathy. From RNA transcripts, TCR beta CDR3 regions were amplified. Carried out on the TCR CDR3, a first-round RT-PCR used the HTBI primer set. TCRdb fed the multiplex PCR reads into MiXCR, producing one record per CDR3 protein. The sample holds a few hundred thousand distinct CDR3 sequences, around 14% seen once. What was sequenced was blood. These receptors were taken from a woman aged 30 to 39 with Graves' hyperthyroidism.

This clonotype was picked up many times. The V and J genes are TRBV28 and TRBJ2-7; 7 positions agree with TRBD1. Germline CDR1 and CDR2: MDHEN and SYDVKM. This CDR3 comprises 14 residues. V lost 7 bases and J lost 6; bases outside the gene matches: 12. Here the CDR3 reads CASTTGTAPFEQYF. CDR3 nucleotides: TGTGCCAGCACCACCGGGACAGCGCCGTTCGAGCAGTACTTC.

This clonotype was recorded at least ten times. The chain couples TRBV12-3 or TRBV12-4 to TRBJ1-2; D possibly corresponds to TRBD1 (5 bases). The CDR3 spans 12 residues. The V and J ends lost 5 bases and 12 bases respectively, with 16 bases between them. Written as DNA, the CDR3 is TGTGCCAGCAGTCGTCCGGGGGGTTCGAACACCTTC. Its protein product is CASSRPGGSNTF.

This clonotype showed up many times. This chain connects TRBV12-3 or TRBV12-4 to TRBJ1-6; TRBD1 matches at 12 bases. The CDR3 is 15 residues long. Trimming cost V 0 bases and J 10 bases; bases outside gene matches: 1. The CDR3 coding sequence is TGTGCCAGCAGTTTAGCCGGGACAGGGGGCTCACCCCTCCACTTT. Translated: CASSLAGTGGSPLHF.

This chain links TRBV7-6 with TRBJ2-2; D not resolved. Germline CDR1 SGHVS, CDR2 FNYEAQ. V lost 5 bases to trimming and J lost 6 bases, with 10 bases between them. This CDR3 has 13 amino acids. This chain's CDR3 is CASSRTQAGELFF. For the CDR3, the DNA is TGTGCCAGCAGCCGGACGCAGGCCGGGGAGCTGTTTTTT.

The gene calls are TRBV7-8 and TRBJ1-5; TRBD1 matches 8 bases. Losses at the gene ends were 6 bases for V and 5 bases for J; bases not matched to a gene: 9. Germline-derived CDR1 and CDR2 are SGHVS and FQNEAQ. The CDR3 runs to 15 residues. DNA for the CDR3: TGTGCCAGCAGTGGCGGCAGGGGGCCCGATCAGCCCCAGCATTTT. Its protein product is CASSGGRGPDQPQHF.

This clonotype has more than one count but fewer than ten. The V call is TRBV6-1, the J call TRBJ2-2; 13 bases are shared with TRBD2. Germline CDR1 reads MNHNS; CDR2 reads SASEGT. The CDR3 extends over 17 amino acids. With 6 bases clipped from V and 2 bases from J, the junction kept 6 bases outside the gene matches. The DNA of the CDR3 is TGTGCCAGCAGCCCGGGACTAGCGGGAACCAACACCGGGGAGCTGTTTTTT. Translated: CASSPGLAGTNTGELFF.

This clonotype has a count of ten or more. The rearrangement links TRBV11-2 to TRBJ2-3; no reliable D call. The CDR3 is 11 amino acids. V dropped 5 bases and J dropped 8 bases, with 8 bases sitting between them. Germline CDR1 and CDR2: SGHAT and FQNNGV. The CDR3 loop is CASSHAGTQYF. The CDR3 DNA sequence: TGTGCCAGCAGCCACGCCGGTACGCAGTATTTT.

V and J are TRBV27 and TRBJ1-6; no reliable D call. Germline values: CDR1 MNHEY, CDR2 SMNVEV (reference sequence). This CDR3 spans 15 amino acids. V was clipped by 0 bases and J by 10 bases, with 13 bases between them. Here the CDR3 reads CASSLSGVSTSPLHF. The CDR3 nucleotides are TGTGCCAGCAGTTTATCAGGCGTAAGCACCTCACCCCTCCACTTT.

The chain employs TRBV18 and TRBJ2-1; D gene ambiguous. CDR3 length equals 16 residues. V lost 5 bases to trimming and J lost 4 bases, with 18 bases between them. The germline V gene has CDR1 KGHSH and CDR2 LQKENI. This CDR3 is CASSKGSADLYNEQFF. The CDR3 region has the DNA TGTGCCAGCTCAAAGGGTTCGGCCGACCTTTACAATGAGCAGTTCTTC.

At least ten counts were recorded for this clonotype. The V call is TRBV24-1, the J call TRBJ2-1; D may be TRBD1 (6 bases). The V gene's germline CDR1 is KGHDR and CDR2 SFDVKD. The V and J ends lost 2 bases and 9 bases respectively, with 13 bases between them. This CDR3 spans 14 amino acids. Written as DNA, the CDR3 is TGTGCCACCAGTGATTCAAACAGGGCCGGTGAGCAGTTCTTC. As protein: CATSDSNRAGEQFF.

About this clonotype: This may be a read error: a much more frequent sequence differs by one nucleotide. The V gene is TRBV27, the J gene TRBJ2-1; the match to TRBD2 covers 14 bases. The CDR3 length is 17 residues. V was clipped by 4 bases and J by 1 base; unmatched bases: 3. The germline V gene encodes CDR1 MNHEY and CDR2 SMNVEV (reference sequence). As DNA, the CDR3 is TGTGCCAGCAGTTCAGGGACTAGCGGGGGATCCTACAATGAGCAGTTCTTC. Its translation: CASSSGTSGGSYNEQFF.

This clonotype was seen ten or more times. This chain connects TRBV20-1 to TRBJ2-7; possible D gene TRBD2, 6 bases. There are 12 residues in the CDR3. V was cut by 6 bases and J by 4 bases, with 13 bases left in between. Germline V gene data show CDR1 as DFQATT and CDR2 as SNEGSKA (reference sequence). This CDR3 reads CSATRGTYEQYF. CDR3 coding DNA: TGCAGTGCAACACGGGGGACTTACGAGCAGTACTTC.

This chain uses TRBV6-4 with TRBJ2-1; 7 bases match TRBD2. The CDR3 spans 15 residues. Germline CDR1 is MRHNA and CDR2 is SNTAGT. Losses at the gene ends were 2 bases for V and 4 bases for J; bases not matched to a gene: 5. The CDR3 DNA sequence: TGTGCCAGCAGTGACGAAGCGGGGCCGTACAATGAGCAGTTCTTC. Translating gives CASSDEAGPYNEQFF.

This clonotype has ten or more counts. CDR3 in DNA: TGTGCCATCAGTGTTTCCCTCGGGGGCGCGTACTATGGCTACACCTTC. As protein: CAISVSLGGAYYGYTF. The V gene is TRBV10-3, the J gene TRBJ1-2, with D possibly matching TRBD1 (6 bases). Trimming took off 4 bases at V and 3 bases at J, with 18 bases between the two ends. Germline CDR1 ENHRY, CDR2 SYGVKD. CDR3 size: 16 residues.

At least ten counts were recorded for this clonotype. V is TRBV5-6 and J is TRBJ2-3, with a tentative D call TRBD2 (6 bases). CDR1 SGHDT and CDR2 YYEEEE come from the germline V gene. V was shortened by 4 bases and J by 5 bases, with 8 bases between the two germline ends. The CDR3 runs 12 residues. The CDR3 loop is CASSPEGDTQYF. The DNA of the CDR3 is TGTGCCAGCAGCCCGGAGGGAGATACGCAGTATTTT.

The rearrangement uses TRBV14 and TRBJ2-5, with no clear D. The length of the CDR3 is 15 residues. Trimming cost V 0 bases and J 1 base, with 9 bases left between them. CDR1 is SGHDN, CDR2 FVKESK, per germline. The CDR3 is CASSQDRYGQETQYF. CDR3 coding DNA: TGTGCCAGCAGCCAAGATCGGTATGGCCAAGAGACCCAGTACTTC.

The chain employs TRBV3-1 and TRBJ2-7; no firm D call. Trimming cost V 0 bases and J 2 bases, with 11 bases left between them. The CDR3 contains 15 residues. CDR1 and CDR2 from the germline V gene are LGHDT and YNNKEL (reference sequence). The CDR3 reads CASSQDLHPAYEQYF. The CDR3, as DNA: TGTGCCAGCAGCCAAGATTTACACCCTGCCTACGAGCAGTACTTC.

The chain has TRBV2 and TRBJ2-2; TRBD2 matches at 10 bases. CDR1 and CDR2 from the germline V gene are SNHLY and FYNNEI. Trimming cost V 4 bases and J 6 bases; bases outside gene matches: 5. The CDR3 has 15 amino acids. CDR3 DNA sequence: TGTGCCAGCAGTGCTCTAGCGGGAGTTCCCGGGGAGCTGTTTTTT. This codes for CASSALAGVPGELFF.

The sample holds one count of this clonotype. The genes are TRBV3-1 and TRBJ2-1; 9 nucleotides match TRBD1. Germline CDR1 LGHDT, CDR2 YNNKEL (reference sequence). The CDR3 is 14 residues long. Germline trimming cut 5 bases from V and 10 bases from J; bases unmatched to any gene: 9. This CDR3 is CASSNRDRVSEQFF. The CDR3 DNA follows: TGTGCCAGCAGCAACCGGGACAGGGTCTCCGAGCAGTTCTTC.

This clonotype was seen at least ten times. V is TRBV30 and J is TRBJ2-2; perhaps TRBD1 as D (5 bases). Per germline, CDR1 GTSNPN and CDR2 SVGIG (reference sequence). This CDR3 has 15 residues. Trimming left V 3 bases short and J 0 bases short, with 11 bases between. For the CDR3, the DNA is TGTGCCTGGAGCCATCTAGGGGCGAACACCGGGGAGCTGTTTTTT. Protein product: CAWSHLGANTGELFF.

The chain combines TRBV10-3 with TRBJ2-5; 12 nucleotides line up with TRBD2. This CDR3 contains 17 residues. Germline trimming cut 4 bases from V and 3 bases from J; bases unmatched to any gene: 9. Germline V lookup: CDR1 ENHRY, CDR2 SYGVKD. The CDR3 is CAISAGTSGYTKETQYF. CDR3 bases: TGTGCCATCAGTGCCGGGACTAGCGGGTATACTAAAGAGACCCAGTACTTC.

In its sample, this clonotype was seen many times. V is TRBV18 and J is TRBJ2-3; D possibly corresponds to TRBD1 (6 bases). This CDR3 region has 15 residues. The germline V gene encodes CDR1 KGHSH and CDR2 LQKENI. Trimming stripped 5 bases from V and 0 bases from J, with 12 bases between. The CDR3 sequence is CASSSGHPSTDTQYF. The CDR3 region has the DNA TGTGCCAGCTCATCGGGACACCCTAGCACAGATACGCAGTATTTT.

Worth noting for this clonotype: A read error may explain this, as a much larger clone is one base away. This chain connects TRBV30 to TRBJ2-2; the D is unclear. This CDR3 spans 14 amino acids. Trimming left V 4 bases short and J 0 bases short, with 9 bases between. Germline CDR1 and CDR2: GTSNPN and SVGIG (reference sequence). CDR3 in amino acids: CAWMPGPNTGELFF. CDR3 nucleotide sequence: TGTGCCTGGATGCCAGGACCGAACACCGGGGAGCTGTTTTTT.

This clonotype was detected many times. This chain uses TRBV10-3 with TRBJ2-7; D not resolved. With 10 bases removed from V and 3 bases from J, the gap between germline ends came to 10 bases. Germline V lookup: CDR1 ENHRY, CDR2 SYGVKD. The CDR3 is 11 residues long. CDR3 amino acids: CATLQGYEQYF. The CDR3 DNA sequence: TGTGCCACGTTACAAGGCTACGAGCAGTACTTC.

Only a few counts were recorded for this clonotype. The V gene is TRBV4-3, the J gene TRBJ2-2; the match to TRBD2 covers 14 bases. With 4 bases clipped from V and 7 bases from J, the junction kept 8 bases outside the gene matches. The V gene's germline CDR1 is LGHNA and CDR2 YSLEER. The CDR3 is 17 residues long. CDR3: CASSRGTSGRRGGELFF. The CDR3 DNA is TGCGCCAGCAGCCGGGGGACTAGCGGGAGAAGGGGCGGGGAGCTGTTTTTT.

In its sample, this clonotype was seen a few times. Here the CDR3 DNA reads TGCAGTGCTAGAATTCCGCGCCCCAGTCGCCGGGACGAGCAGTACTTC. Translation gives CSARIPRPSRRDEQYF. V usage is TRBV20-1 and J usage is TRBJ2-7; D gene uncertain. The CDR3 covers 16 residues. V was cut by 2 bases and J by 5 bases, with 22 bases left in between. Germline values: CDR1 DFQATT, CDR2 SNEGSKA (reference sequence).